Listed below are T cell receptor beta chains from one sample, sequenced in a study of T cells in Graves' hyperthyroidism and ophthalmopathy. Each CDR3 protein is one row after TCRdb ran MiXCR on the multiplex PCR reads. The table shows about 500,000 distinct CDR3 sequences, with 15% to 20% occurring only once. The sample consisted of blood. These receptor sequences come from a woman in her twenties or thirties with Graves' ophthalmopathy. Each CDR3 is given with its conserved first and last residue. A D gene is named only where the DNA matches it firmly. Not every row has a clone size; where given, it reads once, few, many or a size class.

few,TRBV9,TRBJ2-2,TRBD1,TGTGCCAGCAGCGTAGATGGACAGGCTGAGAGAACCGGGGAGCTGTTTTTT,CASSVDGQAERTGELFF
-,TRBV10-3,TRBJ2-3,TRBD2,TGTGCCATCATTAAGACTAGCGGGAGGACGGGGACAGATACGCAGTATTTT,CAIIKTSGRTGTDTQYF
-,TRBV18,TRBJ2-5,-,TGTGCCAGCTCCCCAGTCGGGGTCGAGGCCCAGTACTTC,CASSPVGVEAQYF
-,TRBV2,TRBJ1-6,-,TGTGCCAGCAGTGGACAGGTTCCACTAATTTTCTATAATCCACCCCTCCACTTT,CASSGQVPLIFYNPPLHF
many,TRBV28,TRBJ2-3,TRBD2,TGTGCCACCTCTAGCGGATCCACCCTCACAGATACGCAGTATTTT,CATSSGSTLTDTQYF
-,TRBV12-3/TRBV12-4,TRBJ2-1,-,TGTGCCAGCAGCCTAGGTGGGGAAGGGCACAATGAGCAGTTCTTC,CASSLGGEGHNEQFF
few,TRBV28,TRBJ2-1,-,TGTGCCAGCACCCCGATCTCCTCGACTTACAATGAGCAGTTCTTC,CASTPISSTYNEQFF
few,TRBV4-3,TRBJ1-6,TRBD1,TGCGCCAGCAGCCGATCGACAGGGGGCGCAGGATCACCCCTCCACTTT,CASSRSTGGAGSPLHF
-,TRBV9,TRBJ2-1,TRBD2,TGTGCCAGCAGCCTGAGCGGGAGGACTGACAATGAGCAGTTCTTC,CASSLSGRTDNEQFF
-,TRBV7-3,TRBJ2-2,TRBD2,TGTGCCAGCAGCCCGAGGGAGGGAATGAACACCGGGGAGCTGTTTTTT,CASSPREGMNTGELFF
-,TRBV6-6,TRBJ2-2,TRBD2,TGTGCCAGCAGTTACGGCCGACTAGCGGGCCGGGAGCTGTTTTTT,CASSYGRLAGRELFF
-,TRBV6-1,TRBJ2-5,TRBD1,TGTGCCAGCAGTTACGCGCCCGGGACAGCAAAAGAGACCCAGTACTTC,CASSYAPGTAKETQYF
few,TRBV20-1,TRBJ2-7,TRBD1,TGCAGTGCTAGAGACGGGACAGGAGACTACGAGCAGTACTTC,CSARDGTGDYEQYF
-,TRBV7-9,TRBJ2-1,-,TGTGCCGGCAGCTTAATAGGCGATGAGCAGTTCTTC,CAGSLIGDEQFF
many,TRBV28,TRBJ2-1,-,TGTGCCAGCAGTCCCCTCAATGAGCAGTTCTTC,CASSPLNEQFF
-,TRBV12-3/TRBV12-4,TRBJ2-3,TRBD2,TGTGCCAGCAGTTGGGAGGGTGCGGAGGATACGCAGTATTTT,CASSWEGAEDTQYF
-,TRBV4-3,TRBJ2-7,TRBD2,TGCGCCAGCAGCCAAGGGGAGGGCCCCTACGAGCAGTACTTC,CASSQGEGPYEQYF
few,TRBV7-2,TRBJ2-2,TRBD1,TGTGCCAGCAGCGTCCGGGACAGGGTAGCGAACACCGGGGAGCTGTTTTTT,CASSVRDRVANTGELFF
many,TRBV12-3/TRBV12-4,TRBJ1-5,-,TGTGCCAGCAGAGGGGGGAAACAGCCCCAGCATTTT,CASRGGKQPQHF
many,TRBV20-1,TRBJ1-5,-,TGCAGTGCTTATCTGGGGGGTGGCAATCAGCCCCAGCATTTT,CSAYLGGGNQPQHF
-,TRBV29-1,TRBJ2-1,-,TGCAGCGTTGAAAGTCGCGCTGATAGCTCCTACAATGAGCAGTTCTTC,CSVESRADSSYNEQFF
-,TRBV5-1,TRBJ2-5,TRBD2,TGCGCCAGCAGCTTGTTGACTAGCGGGAGCAAACAAGAGACCCAGTACTTC,CASSLLTSGSKQETQYF
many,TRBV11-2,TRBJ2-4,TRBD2,TGTGCCAGCAGCTTAGGCGGGAGGGGAATAAACATTCAGTACTTC,CASSLGGRGINIQYF
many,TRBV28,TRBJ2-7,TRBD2,TGTGCCAGCAGTGGGGGAGGGGCTATTACCTACGAGCAGTACTTC,CASSGGGAITYEQYF
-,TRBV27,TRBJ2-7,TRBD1,TGTGCCAGCAGTTCGCCCCACAGGGGGGCCGGAGACGAGCAGTACTTC,CASSSPHRGAGDEQYF
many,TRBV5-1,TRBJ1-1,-,TGCGCCAGCAGCTTATGGGAGGGCACTGAAGCTTTCTTT,CASSLWEGTEAFF
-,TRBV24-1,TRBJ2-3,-,TGTGCCACTAGGGGAGTTACAGATACGCAGTATTTT,CATRGVTDTQYF
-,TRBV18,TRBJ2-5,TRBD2,TGTGCCAGCTCACCATTGGATAGCGGGGGACTTCAAGAGACCCAGTACTTC,CASSPLDSGGLQETQYF
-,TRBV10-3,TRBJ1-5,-,TGTGCCATCAGCGTAGACGGTAGCAATCGGCCCCAGCATTTT,CAISVDGSNRPQHF
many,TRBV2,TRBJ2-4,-,TGTGCCAGCAGGAGGGGCAGCGAAAACATTCAGTACTTC,CASRRGSENIQYF
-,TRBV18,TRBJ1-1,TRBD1,TGTGCCAGCTCATCCCGGACAGGGACGGGCACTGAAGCTTTCTTT,CASSSRTGTGTEAFF
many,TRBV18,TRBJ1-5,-,TGTGCCAGCTCACCTAGGGGTTGCTGTGGAGGTAGCAATCAGCCCCAGCATTTT,CASSPRGCCGGSNQPQHF
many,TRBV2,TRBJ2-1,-,TGTGCCAGCAGTGCCTATGCGGTAAGCTCCTACAATGAGCAGTTCTTC,CASSAYAVSSYNEQFF
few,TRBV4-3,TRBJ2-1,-,TGCGCCAGCAGCCAAGACCCCGGCCGGGGCGCCACCTACAATGAGCAGTTCTTC,CASSQDPGRGATYNEQFF
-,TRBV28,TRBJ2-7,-,TGTGCCAGCAGCCTACTATGGGAGCAGTACTTC,CASSLLWEQYF
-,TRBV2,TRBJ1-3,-,TGTGCCAGCAGTGAATTAGGGCAGAGCTCTGGAAACACCATATATTTT,CASSELGQSSGNTIYF